The 14 T cell receptor beta chains below come from one sample, sequenced in a study of blood T cell repertoires in COVID-19. The method was immunoSEQ multiplex PCR; TCRdb's version includes in-frame clones alone and lacks a portion of them. Of about 56,000 clones listed, 75% to 90% were seen once; the top ten hold around 40%. The sequencing sample was made of peripheral blood. These receptors were collected from a woman in her sixties or seventies with COVID-19, enrolled during active disease.

This clone was detected only a few times. V usage is TRBV3-1 (or the pseudogene TRBV3-2) and J usage is TRBJ1-5; D not resolved. The germline V gene encodes CDR1 LGHDT and CDR2 YNNKEL (reference sequence). Trimming left V 0 bases short and J 6 bases short, with 6 bases between. CDR3 length: 13 residues. Here the CDR3 reads CASSQDQAQPQHF. CDR3 DNA: TGTGCCAGCAGCCAAGATCAGGCTCAGCCCCAGCATTTT.

In this sample, this clone turned up a few times. The V gene is TRBV6-1, the J gene TRBJ1-2; 8 bases are shared with TRBD1. Trimming at V came to 6 bases and at J to 5 bases, leaving 14 bases not matched to a gene. The CDR3 runs 16 residues. CDR1 and CDR2 from the germline V gene are MNHNS and SASEGT. Here the CDR3 reads CASSEIQGVSPYGYTF. CDR3 DNA: TGTGCCAGCAGCGAAATACAGGGGGTCTCTCCATATGGCTACACCTTC.

This clone has more than one count but fewer than ten. CDR3 in DNA: TGTGCCAGCAGTTTAGGGGGGAATGAGCAGTTCTTC. Translating gives CASSLGGNEQFF. The genes are TRBV27 and TRBJ2-1, with a possible D match to TRBD2 (6 bases). V shed 2 bases and J shed 7 bases, with 6 bases lying between them. The CDR3 is 12 residues long. Germline values: CDR1 MNHEY, CDR2 SMNVEV (reference sequence).

The rearrangement links TRBV14 to TRBJ2-1; 14 nucleotides agree with TRBD2. This CDR3 spans 17 amino acids. V shed 3 bases and J 7 bases; nucleotides not matched to a gene: 8. Germline values: CDR1 SGHDN, CDR2 FVKESK. This CDR3 reads CASSHFLGTSGRNEQFF. For the CDR3, the DNA is TGTGCCAGCAGCCATTTCCTTGGGACTAGCGGGAGAAATGAGCAGTTCTTC.

The chain recombines TRBV7-7 with TRBJ2-3; 9 nucleotides align to TRBD1. The CDR3 extends over 13 amino acids. V trimming: 6 bases; J trimming: 6 bases; junction bases outside the gene matches: 4. In germline, CDR1 is SSHAT, CDR2 FNYEAQ (reference sequence). CDR3 sequence: CASSRTGEDTQYF. The CDR3 DNA reads TGTGCCAGCAGTCGGACAGGGGAGGATACGCAGTATTTT. Combining the CDR3 with reference TRBV7-7 and TRBJ2-3 gives the whole variable domain GAGVSQSPRYKVTKRGQDVTLRCDPISSHATLYWYQQALGQGPEFLTYFNYEAQPDKSGLPSDRFSAERPEGSISTLTIQRTEQRDSAMYRCASSRTGEDTQYFGPGTRLTVL.

The V gene is TRBV28, the J gene TRBJ1-3; tentatively, D is TRBD1 (6 bases). The germline gives CDR1 MDHEN, CDR2 SYDVKM. The CDR3 contains 16 residues. Trimming stripped 3 bases from V and 0 bases from J, with 12 bases between. The CDR3 is CASSFGGASSGNTIYF. CDR3 nucleotide sequence: TGTGCCAGCAGTTTTGGGGGGGCCTCCTCTGGAAACACCATATATTTT.

This clone was detected only once. The V call is TRBV7-9, the J call TRBJ1-2, with 8 bases aligning to TRBD1. This CDR3 contains 14 residues. Unmatched junction bases numbered 7, after V lost 3 bases and J lost 7 bases. CDR1 is SEHNR and CDR2 is FQNEAQ in the germline V gene (reference sequence). The CDR3 nucleotides are TGTGCCAGCAGCTTGAACGGACAGGGTCGTGGCTACACCTTC. Translated, it gives CASSLNGQGRGYTF.

The chain employs TRBV12-3 or TRBV12-4 and TRBJ2-6; D ambiguous. This CDR3 contains 13 residues. Deletions cut 3 bases from V and 4 bases from J, with 4 bases between. The CDR3 DNA sequence: TGTGCCAGCAGTTTCCCGGGGGCCAACGTCCTGACTTTC. It codes for CASSFPGANVLTF.

The chain carries TRBV19 and TRBJ2-2, with D perhaps TRBD1 (7 bases). Germline CDR1 reads LNHDA; CDR2 reads SQIVND (reference sequence). The CDR3 runs to 15 residues. The V end was cut by 3 bases, the J end by 6 bases, with 14 bases between. The CDR3 DNA reads TGTGCCAGTAGTATGGCCGACAGGGAGGCCGGGGAGCTGTTTTTT. This sequence encodes CASSMADREAGELFF.

The chain employs TRBV4-1 and TRBJ1-4; a weak D match, TRBD1 (5 bases). The V gene's germline CDR1 is MGHRA and CDR2 YSYEKL. The V and J ends lost 3 bases and 8 bases respectively, with 16 bases between them. This CDR3 is 15 amino acids long. The CDR3 protein is CASSQGRGRKEKLFF. The CDR3 DNA reads TGCGCCAGCAGCCAGGGACGTGGGAGGAAAGAAAAACTGTTTTTT.

This rearrangement joins TRBV18 to TRBJ1-4; D is ambiguous. Between the trimmed V and J ends, which lost 1 base and 2 bases, there was a span of 8 bases. Germline CDR1 and CDR2: KGHSH and LQKENI. The CDR3 is 15 amino acids. The CDR3 DNA sequence: TGTGCCAGCTCACCACGGGAGGCCACTAATGAAAAACTGTTTTTT. It yields the protein CASSPREATNEKLFF.

This clone was detected only once. J is TRBJ2-2 and V is TRBV3-1 (or the pseudogene TRBV3-2); tentatively, D is TRBD2 (5 bases). The germline V and J ends were trimmed by 1 base and 3 bases, with 6 bases remaining between them. Germline lookup yields CDR1 LGHDT and CDR2 YNNKEL (reference sequence). The CDR3 consists of 14 residues. CDR3 sequence (DNA): TGTGCCAGCAGCCAAGGGACTCACACCGGGGAGCTGTTTTTT. Translation: CASSQGTHTGELFF.

This clone was detected only a few times. The chain employs TRBV7-9 and TRBJ2-3, with a possible D match to TRBD2 (6 bases). The CDR3 is 13 residues long. Trimming took 5 bases from V and 6 from J, leaving 12 bases between them. Germline-derived CDR1 and CDR2 are SEHNR and FQNEAQ (reference sequence). The CDR3 protein is CASSGGTLDTQYF. CDR3 sequence (DNA): TGTGCCAGCAGCGGCGGGACCCTGGATACGCAGTATTTT.

The chain carries TRBV5-4 and TRBJ1-2; D call uncertain. The CDR3 loop spans 13 amino acids. Germline assignment: CDR1 SGHNT and CDR2 YYREEE (reference sequence). Between the trimmed V and J ends, which lost 2 bases and 2 bases, there was a span of 7 bases. CDR3 loop: CASSFGGNYGYTF. The DNA for the CDR3 is TGTGCCAGCAGCTTCGGAGGCAACTATGGCTACACCTTC.